This T cell receptor (beta chain) appears in the sequencing data of a study of T cell responses to AZD1222 COVID-19 vaccine. Study-wide results and caveats: Only after the peak T cell response were repertoires sampled. Among those given AZD1222, only five to seven were seropositive at baseline. Donor demographics were predominantly white British with a female majority; clonal diversity may be underestimated.

Notes on this clone: Its antigen is unidentified.

Profiling relied on immunoSEQ multiplex PCR, and the TCRdb table lists in-frame clones only, not all of them. The sample has around 140,000 clones; roughly 85% are singletons. Sequencing was performed on peripheral blood, taken 28 days after the second dose of the MenACWY control vaccine. The TCR comes from an adult who received the MenACWY meningococcal vaccine as a control.

CDR3 sequence: CASSLLASGELFF. The DNA for the CDR3 is TGTGCCAGCAGCCTCCTCGCCTCCGGGGAGCTGTTTTTT. The J gene is TRBJ2-2, the V gene TRBV3-1 (or the pseudogene TRBV3-2); D is ambiguous. Germline assignment: CDR1 LGHDT and CDR2 YNNKEL (reference sequence). The CDR3 totals 13 residues. The V end was cut by 4 bases, the J end by 6 bases, with 9 bases between.